The clone carrying this TCR beta chain appeared once. The target antigen is unknown. This record comes from a study of cytomegalovirus exposure and HLA in healthy donors. The CDR3 length is 12 residues. V was clipped by 6 bases and J by 3 bases, with 9 bases between them. Germline CDR1 reads MNHEY; CDR2 reads SMNVEV (reference sequence). Vbeta (60) and Jbeta (13) primers were used in the PCR. Clones were read by immunoSEQ multiplex PCR, and TCRdb kept only the in-frame ones, dropping some. The sample contains 55,000 to 70,000 clones, 55% to 75% of which appear only once. Whole-study results and caveats: In vitro work confirmed that a few CMV-associated chains recognize CMV antigens.

The sample taken for sequencing was PBMCs. This rearrangement joins TRBV27 to TRBJ2-7; D is possibly TRBD2 (5 bases). This receptor was identified in a man aged 40-55 years in good health and CMV-seropositive. This chain's CDR3 is CASSARGYEQYF. For the CDR3, the DNA is TGTGCCAGCAGCGCCCGGGGCTACGAGCAGTACTTC.